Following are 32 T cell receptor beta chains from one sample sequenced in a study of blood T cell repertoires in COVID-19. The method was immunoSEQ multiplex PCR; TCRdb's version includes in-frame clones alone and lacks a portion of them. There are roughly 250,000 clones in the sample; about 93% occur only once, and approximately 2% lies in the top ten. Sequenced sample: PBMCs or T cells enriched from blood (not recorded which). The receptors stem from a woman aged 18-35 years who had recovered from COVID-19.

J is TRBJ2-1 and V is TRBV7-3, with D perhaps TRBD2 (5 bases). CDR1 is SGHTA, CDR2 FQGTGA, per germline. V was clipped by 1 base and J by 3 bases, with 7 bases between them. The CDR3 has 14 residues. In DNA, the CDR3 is TGTGCCAGCAGCTTAATCGGGAACTACAATGAGCAGTTCTTC. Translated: CASSLIGNYNEQFF.

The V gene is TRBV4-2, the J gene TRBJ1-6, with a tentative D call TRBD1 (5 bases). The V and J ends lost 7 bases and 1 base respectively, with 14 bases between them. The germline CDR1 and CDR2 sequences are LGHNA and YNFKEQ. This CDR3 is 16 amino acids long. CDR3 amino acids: CASTRLGGSYNSPLHF. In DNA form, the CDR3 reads TGTGCCAGCACCAGACTGGGGGGTTCCTATAATTCACCCCTCCACTTT.

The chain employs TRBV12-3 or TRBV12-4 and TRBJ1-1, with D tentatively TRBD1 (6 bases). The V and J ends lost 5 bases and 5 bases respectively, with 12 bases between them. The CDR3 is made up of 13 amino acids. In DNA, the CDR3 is TGTGCCAGCAGTATGCAGGGGTGGACTGAAGCTTTCTTT. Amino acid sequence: CASSMQGWTEAFF.

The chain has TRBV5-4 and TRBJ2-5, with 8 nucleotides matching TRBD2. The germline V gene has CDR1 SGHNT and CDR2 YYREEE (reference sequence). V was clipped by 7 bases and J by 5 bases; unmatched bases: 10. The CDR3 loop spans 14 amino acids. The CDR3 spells CASSPSGSYETQYF. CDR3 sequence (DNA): TGTGCCAGCTCGCCCAGCGGGAGTTATGAGACCCAGTACTTC.

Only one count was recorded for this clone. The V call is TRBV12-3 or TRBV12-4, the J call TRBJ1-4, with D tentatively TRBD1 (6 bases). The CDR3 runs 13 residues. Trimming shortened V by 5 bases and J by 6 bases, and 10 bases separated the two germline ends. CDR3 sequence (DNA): TGTGCCAGCAGTCAGCGGACAGATGAAAAACTGTTTTTT. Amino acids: CASSQRTDEKLFF.

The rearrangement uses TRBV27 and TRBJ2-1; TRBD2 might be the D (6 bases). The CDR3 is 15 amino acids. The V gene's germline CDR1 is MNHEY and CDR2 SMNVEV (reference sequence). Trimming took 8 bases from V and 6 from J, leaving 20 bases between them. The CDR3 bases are TGTGCCAGCTTCCGGGACTTCTCCAATGTCAATGAGCAGTTCTTC. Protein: CASFRDFSNVNEQFF.

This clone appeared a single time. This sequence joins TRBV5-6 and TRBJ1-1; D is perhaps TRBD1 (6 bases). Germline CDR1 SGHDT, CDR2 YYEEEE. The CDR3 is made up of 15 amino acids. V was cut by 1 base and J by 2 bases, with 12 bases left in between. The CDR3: CASSLSWGPNTEAFF. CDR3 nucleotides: TGTGCCAGCAGCTTGAGTTGGGGGCCCAACACTGAAGCTTTCTTT.

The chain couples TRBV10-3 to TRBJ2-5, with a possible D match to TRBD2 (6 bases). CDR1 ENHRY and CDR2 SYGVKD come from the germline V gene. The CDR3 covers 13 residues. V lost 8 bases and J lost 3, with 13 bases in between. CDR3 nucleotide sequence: TGTGCCATCCGCGAGGAGGGTAAAGAGACCCAGTACTTC. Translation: CAIREEGKETQYF.

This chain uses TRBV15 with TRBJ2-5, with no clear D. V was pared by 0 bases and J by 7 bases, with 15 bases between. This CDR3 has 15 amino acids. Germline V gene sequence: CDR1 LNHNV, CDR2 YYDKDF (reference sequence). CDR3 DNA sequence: TGTGCCACCAGCAGAGATTGGAGTAGCATAGGGACCCAGTACTTC. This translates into CATSRDWSSIGTQYF.

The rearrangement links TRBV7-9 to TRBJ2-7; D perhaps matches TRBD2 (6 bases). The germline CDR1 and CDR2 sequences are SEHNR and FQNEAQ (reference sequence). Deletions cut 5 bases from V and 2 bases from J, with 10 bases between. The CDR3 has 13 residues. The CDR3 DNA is TGTGCCAGCAGCGGGACTGAAGCCTACGAGCAGTACTTC. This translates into CASSGTEAYEQYF.

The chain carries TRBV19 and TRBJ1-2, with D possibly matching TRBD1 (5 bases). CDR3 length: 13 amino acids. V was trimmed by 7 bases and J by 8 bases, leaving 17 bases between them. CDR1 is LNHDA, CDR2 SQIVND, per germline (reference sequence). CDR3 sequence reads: CASKSPAGKGYTF. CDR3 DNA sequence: TGTGCCAGTAAGTCCCCGGCAGGGAAAGGCTACACCTTC. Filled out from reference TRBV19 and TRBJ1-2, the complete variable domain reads DGGITQSPKYLFRKEGQNVTLSCEQNLNHDAMYWYRQDPGQGLRLIYYSQIVNDFQKGDIAEGYSVSREKKESFPLTVTSAQKNPTAFYLCASKSPAGKGYTFGSGTRLTVV.

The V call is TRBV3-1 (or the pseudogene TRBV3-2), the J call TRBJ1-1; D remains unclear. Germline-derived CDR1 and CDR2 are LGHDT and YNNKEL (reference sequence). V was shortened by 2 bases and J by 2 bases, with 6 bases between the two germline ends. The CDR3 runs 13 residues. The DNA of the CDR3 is TGTGCCAGCAGCCAACAACTCAACACTGAAGCTTTCTTT. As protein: CASSQQLNTEAFF.

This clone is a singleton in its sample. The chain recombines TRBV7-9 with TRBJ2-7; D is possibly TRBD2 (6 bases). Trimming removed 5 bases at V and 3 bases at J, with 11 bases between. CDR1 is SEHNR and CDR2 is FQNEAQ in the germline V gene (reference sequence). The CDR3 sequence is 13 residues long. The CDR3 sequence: CASSPRGFYEQYF. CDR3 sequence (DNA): TGTGCCAGCAGCCCCCGGGGGTTCTACGAGCAGTACTTC.

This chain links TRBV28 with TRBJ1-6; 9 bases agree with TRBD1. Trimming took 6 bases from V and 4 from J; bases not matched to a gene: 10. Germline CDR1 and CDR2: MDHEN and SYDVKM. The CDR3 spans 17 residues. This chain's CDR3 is CASRFGTGKRYNSPLHF. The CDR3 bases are TGTGCCAGCAGGTTCGGGACAGGGAAAAGGTATAATTCACCCCTCCACTTT.

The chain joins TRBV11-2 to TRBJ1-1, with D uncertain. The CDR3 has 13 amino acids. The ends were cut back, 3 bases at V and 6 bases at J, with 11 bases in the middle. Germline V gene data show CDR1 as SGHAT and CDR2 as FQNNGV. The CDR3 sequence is CASSFGSDAEAFF. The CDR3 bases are TGTGCCAGCAGCTTCGGGTCCGACGCTGAAGCTTTCTTT.

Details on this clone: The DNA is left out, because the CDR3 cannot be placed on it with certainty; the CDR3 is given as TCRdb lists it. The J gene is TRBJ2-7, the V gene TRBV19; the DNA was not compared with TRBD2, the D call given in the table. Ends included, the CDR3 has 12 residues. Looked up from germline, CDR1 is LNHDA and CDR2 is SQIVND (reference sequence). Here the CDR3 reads CASRVGGGALVF.

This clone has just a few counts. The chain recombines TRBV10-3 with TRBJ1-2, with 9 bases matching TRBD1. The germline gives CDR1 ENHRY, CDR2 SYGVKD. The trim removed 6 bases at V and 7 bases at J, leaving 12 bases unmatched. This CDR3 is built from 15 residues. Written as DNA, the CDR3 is TGTGCCATCAGCACCCCGGACAGGGGAGTTGGTGGCTACACCTTC. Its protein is CAISTPDRGVGGYTF.

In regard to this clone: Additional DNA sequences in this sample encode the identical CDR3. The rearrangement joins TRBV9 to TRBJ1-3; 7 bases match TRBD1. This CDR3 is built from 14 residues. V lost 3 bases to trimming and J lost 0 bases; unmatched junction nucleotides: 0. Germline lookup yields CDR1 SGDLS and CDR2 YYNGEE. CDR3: CASSAGGSGNTIYF. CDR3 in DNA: TGTGCCAGCAGCGCAGGGGGCTCTGGAAACACCATATATTTT.

This CDR3 reads CASSELAMSDEQFF. CDR3 DNA sequence: TGTGCCAGCAGCGAGTTAGCGATGAGCGATGAGCAGTTCTTC. V is TRBV9 and J is TRBJ2-1; possible D gene TRBD2, 5 bases. V gave up 3 bases and J gave up 8 bases, with 15 bases separating them. This CDR3 has 14 amino acids. CDR1 is SGDLS, CDR2 YYNGEE, per germline.

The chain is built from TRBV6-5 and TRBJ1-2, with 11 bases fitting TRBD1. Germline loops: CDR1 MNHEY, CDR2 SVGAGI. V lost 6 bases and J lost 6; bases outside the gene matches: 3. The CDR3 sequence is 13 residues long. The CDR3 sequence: CASRRGQGDGYTF. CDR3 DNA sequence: TGTGCCAGCAGACGGGGACAGGGGGATGGCTACACCTTC.

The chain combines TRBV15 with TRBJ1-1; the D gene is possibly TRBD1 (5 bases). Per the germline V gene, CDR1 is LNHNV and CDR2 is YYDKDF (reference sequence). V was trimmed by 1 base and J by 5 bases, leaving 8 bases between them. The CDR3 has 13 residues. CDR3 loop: CATSRVGGTEAFF. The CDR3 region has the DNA TGTGCCACCAGCAGAGTCGGGGGTACTGAAGCTTTCTTT.

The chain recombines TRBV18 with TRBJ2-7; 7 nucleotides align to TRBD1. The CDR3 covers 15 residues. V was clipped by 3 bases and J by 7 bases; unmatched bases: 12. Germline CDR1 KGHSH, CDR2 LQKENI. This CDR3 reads CASSPTWDRAREQYF. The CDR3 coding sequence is TGTGCCAGCTCACCGACATGGGACAGAGCCAGGGAGCAGTACTTC.

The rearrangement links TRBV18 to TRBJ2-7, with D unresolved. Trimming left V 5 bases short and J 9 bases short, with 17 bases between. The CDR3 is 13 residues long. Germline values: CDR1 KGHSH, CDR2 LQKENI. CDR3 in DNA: TGTGCCAGCTCAATAAACGGCGACGAGCGGCAGTACTTC. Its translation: CASSINGDERQYF.

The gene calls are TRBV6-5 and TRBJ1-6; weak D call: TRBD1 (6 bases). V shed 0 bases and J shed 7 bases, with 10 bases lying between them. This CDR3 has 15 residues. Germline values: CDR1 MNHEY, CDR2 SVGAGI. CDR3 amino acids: CASSYSAGGNSPLHF. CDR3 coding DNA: TGTGCCAGCAGTTACTCAGCTGGGGGCAATTCACCCCTCCACTTT.

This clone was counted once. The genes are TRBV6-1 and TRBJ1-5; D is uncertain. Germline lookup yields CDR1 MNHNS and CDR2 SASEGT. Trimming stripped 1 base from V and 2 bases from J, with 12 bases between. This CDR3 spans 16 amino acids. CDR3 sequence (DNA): TGTGCCAGCAGTGAAGGTCTCGCAAGAGGCAATCAGCCCCAGCATTTT. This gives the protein CASSEGLARGNQPQHF.

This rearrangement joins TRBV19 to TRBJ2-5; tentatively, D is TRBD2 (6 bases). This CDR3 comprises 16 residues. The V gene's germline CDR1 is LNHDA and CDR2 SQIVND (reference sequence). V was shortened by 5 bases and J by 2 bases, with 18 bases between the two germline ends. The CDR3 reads CASSSLGLSGQETQYF. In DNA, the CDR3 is TGTGCCAGTAGTTCCCTCGGACTATCGGGACAAGAGACCCAGTACTTC.

The CDR3 nucleotides are TGCAGCGTTGGACAGGGTTTCGCTCAGCCCCAGCATTTT. Amino acids: CSVGQGFAQPQHF. The V and J genes are TRBV29-1 and TRBJ1-5; 7 bases are shared with TRBD1. The CDR3 loop spans 13 amino acids. The J segment lost 6 bases and the V segment lost 4 bases, leaving 6 bases of the junction unmatched. Germline V gene data show CDR1 as SQVTM and CDR2 as ANQGSEA.

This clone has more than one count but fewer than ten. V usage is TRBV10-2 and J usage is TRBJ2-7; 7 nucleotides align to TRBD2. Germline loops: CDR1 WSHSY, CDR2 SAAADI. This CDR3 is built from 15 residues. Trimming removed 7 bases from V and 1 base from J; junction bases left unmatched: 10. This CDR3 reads CASMEGRASSYEQYF. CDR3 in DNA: TGCGCCAGCATGGAGGGGAGGGCCTCTTCCTACGAGCAGTACTTC.

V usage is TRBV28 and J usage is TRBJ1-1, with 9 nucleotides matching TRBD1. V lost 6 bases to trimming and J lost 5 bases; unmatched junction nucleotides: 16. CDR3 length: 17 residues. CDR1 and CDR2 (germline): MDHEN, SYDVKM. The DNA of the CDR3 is TGTGCCAGCAGATCCTTATTCCGGGACAGGGAAGAAACTGAAGCTTTCTTT. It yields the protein CASRSLFRDREETEAFF.

Written as DNA, the CDR3 is TGTGCCAGTAGTGTCGGACAGGGAGGGTTTGGTTTTAATCAGCCCCAGCATTTT. Residues: CASSVGQGGFGFNQPQHF. V gene TRBV19 combines with J gene TRBJ1-5; 8 bases line up with TRBD1. J lost 4 bases, V lost 5 bases, and 16 bases had no gene match. Germline V lookup: CDR1 LNHDA, CDR2 SQIVND (reference sequence). The CDR3 is made up of 18 amino acids.

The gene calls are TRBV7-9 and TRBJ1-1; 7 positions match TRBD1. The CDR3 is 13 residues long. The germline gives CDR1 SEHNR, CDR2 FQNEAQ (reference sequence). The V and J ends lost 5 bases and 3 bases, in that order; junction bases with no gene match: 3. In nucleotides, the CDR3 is TGTGCCAGCAGCCACCAGGGGGACACTGAAGCTTTCTTT. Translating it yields CASSHQGDTEAFF.

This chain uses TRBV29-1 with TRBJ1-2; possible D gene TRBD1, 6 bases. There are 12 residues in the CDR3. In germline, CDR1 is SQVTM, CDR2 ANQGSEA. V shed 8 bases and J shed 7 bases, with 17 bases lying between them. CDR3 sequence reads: CSTRNRVGGYTF. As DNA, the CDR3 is TGCAGCACCCGAAACAGGGTGGGTGGCTACACCTTC.